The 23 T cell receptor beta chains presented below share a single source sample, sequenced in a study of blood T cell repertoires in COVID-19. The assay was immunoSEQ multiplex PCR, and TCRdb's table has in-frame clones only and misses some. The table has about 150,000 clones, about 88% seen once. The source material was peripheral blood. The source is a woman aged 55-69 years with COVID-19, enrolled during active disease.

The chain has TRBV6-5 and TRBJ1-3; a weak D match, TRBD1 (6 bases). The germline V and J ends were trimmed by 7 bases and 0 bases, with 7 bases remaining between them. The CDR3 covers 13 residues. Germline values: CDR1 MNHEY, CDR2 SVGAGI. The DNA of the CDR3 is TGTGCCAGCATAGGGGGCTCTGGAAACACCATATATTTT. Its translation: CASIGGSGNTIYF.

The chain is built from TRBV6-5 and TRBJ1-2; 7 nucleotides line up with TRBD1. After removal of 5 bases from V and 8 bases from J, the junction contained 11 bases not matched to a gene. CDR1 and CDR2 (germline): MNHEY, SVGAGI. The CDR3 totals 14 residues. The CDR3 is CASSRTGPEKGYTF. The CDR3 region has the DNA TGTGCCAGCAGTCGGACAGGTCCGGAAAAAGGCTACACCTTC.

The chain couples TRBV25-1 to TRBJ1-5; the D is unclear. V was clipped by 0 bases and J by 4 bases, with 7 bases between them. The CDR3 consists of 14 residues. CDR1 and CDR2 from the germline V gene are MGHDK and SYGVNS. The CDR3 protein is CASSEYTANQPQHF. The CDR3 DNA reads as TGTGCCAGCAGTGAATATACAGCAAATCAGCCCCAGCATTTT.

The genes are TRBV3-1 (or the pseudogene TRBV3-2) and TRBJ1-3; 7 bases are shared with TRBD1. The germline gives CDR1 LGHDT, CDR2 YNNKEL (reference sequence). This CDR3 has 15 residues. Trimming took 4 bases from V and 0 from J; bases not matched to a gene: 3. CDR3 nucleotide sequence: TGTGCCAGCAGCCTGACAGGGATCTCTGGAAACACCATATATTTT. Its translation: CASSLTGISGNTIYF.

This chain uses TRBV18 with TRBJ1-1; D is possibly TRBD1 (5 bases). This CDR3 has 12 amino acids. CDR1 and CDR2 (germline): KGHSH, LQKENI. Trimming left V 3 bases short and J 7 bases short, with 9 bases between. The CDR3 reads CASSPDKDEAFF. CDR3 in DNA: TGTGCCAGCTCACCGGACAAAGATGAAGCTTTCTTT.

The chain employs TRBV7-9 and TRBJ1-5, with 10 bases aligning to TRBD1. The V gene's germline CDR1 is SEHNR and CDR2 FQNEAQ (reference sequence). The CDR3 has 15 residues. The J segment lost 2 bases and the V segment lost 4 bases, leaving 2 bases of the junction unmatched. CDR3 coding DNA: TGTGCCAGCAGCTGGGGGACAGGGGGCAATCAGCCCCAGCATTTT. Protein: CASSWGTGGNQPQHF.

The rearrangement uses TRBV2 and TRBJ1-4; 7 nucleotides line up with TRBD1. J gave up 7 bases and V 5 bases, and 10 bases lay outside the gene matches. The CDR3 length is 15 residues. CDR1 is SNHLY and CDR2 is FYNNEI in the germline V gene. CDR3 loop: CASSINRGDSEKLFF. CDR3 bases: TGTGCCAGCAGTATTAACAGGGGAGATAGTGAAAAACTGTTTTTT.

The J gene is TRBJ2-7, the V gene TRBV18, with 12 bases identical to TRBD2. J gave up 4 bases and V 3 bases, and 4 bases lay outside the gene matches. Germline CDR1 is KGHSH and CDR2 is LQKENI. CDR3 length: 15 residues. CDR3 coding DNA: TGTGCCAGCTCACCCAGGACTAGCGGGGCTTACGAGCAGTACTTC. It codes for CASSPRTSGAYEQYF.

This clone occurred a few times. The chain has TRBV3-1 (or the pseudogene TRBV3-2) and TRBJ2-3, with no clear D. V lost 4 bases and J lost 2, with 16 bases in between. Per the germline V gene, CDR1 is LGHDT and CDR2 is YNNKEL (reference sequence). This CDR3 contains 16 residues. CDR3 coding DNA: TGTGCCAGCAGCCGATTGGGTGCAGGCACCACAGATACGCAGTATTTT. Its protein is CASSRLGAGTTDTQYF.

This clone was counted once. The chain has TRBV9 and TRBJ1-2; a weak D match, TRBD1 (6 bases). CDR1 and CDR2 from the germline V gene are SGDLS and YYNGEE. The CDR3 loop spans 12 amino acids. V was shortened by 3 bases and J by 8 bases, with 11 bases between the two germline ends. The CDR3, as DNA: TGTGCCAGCAGCGCAGGGGACGGAGGCTACACCTTC. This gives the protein CASSAGDGGYTF.

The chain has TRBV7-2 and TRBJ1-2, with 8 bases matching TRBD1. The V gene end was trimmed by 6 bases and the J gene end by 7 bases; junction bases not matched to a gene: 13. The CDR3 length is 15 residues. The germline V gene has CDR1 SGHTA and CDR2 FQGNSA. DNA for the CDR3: TGTGCCAGCAGTAGGCCGACAGGGGCGGCGGGTGGCTACACCTTC. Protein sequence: CASSRPTGAAGGYTF.

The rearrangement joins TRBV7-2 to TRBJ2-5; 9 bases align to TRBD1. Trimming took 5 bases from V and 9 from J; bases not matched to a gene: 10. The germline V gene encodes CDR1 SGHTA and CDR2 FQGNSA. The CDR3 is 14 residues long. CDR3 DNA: TGTGCCAGCAGCCCGGACAGGGGTACAAGAGCCCAGTACTTC. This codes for CASSPDRGTRAQYF.

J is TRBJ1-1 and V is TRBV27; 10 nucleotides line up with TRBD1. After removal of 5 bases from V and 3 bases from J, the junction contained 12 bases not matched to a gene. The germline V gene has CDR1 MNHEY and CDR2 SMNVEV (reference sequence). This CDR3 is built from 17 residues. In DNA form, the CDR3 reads TGTGCCAGCAGTGCTGGGACAGGGGCTTTGAGGGACACTGAAGCTTTCTTT. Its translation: CASSAGTGALRDTEAFF.

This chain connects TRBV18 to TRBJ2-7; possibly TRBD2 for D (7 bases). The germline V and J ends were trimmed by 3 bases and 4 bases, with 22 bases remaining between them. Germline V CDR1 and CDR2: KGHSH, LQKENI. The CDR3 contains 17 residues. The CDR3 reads CASSPRKGGGLHYEQYV. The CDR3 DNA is TGTGCCAGCTCACCGAGGAAAGGGGGGGGGCTCCATTACGAGCAGTACGTC.

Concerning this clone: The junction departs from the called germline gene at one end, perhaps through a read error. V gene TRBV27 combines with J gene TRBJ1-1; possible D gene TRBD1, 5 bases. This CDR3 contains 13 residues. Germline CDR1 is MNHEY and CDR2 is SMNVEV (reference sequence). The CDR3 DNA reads TGTGCCAGCAGTTTCCGGGAGGGGTTACTTCTAGTCTTT. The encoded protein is CASSFREGLLLVF.

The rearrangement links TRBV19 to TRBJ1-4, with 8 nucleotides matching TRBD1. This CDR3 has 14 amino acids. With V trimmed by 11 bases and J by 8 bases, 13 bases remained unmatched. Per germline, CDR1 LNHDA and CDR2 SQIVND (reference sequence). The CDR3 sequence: CASGTGQGGEKLFF. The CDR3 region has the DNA TGTGCCTCCGGCACAGGACAGGGTGGCGAAAAACTGTTTTTT.

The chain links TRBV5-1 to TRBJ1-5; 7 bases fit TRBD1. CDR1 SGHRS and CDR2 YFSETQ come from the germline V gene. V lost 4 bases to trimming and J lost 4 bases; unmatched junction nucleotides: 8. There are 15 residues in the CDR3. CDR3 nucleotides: TGCGCCAGCAGCCTTGGGACAGCAATTAATCAGCCCCAGCATTTT. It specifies CASSLGTAINQPQHF. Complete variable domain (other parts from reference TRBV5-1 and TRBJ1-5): KAGVTQTPRYLIKTRGQQVTLSCSPISGHRSVSWYQQTPGQGLQFLFEYFSETQRNKGNFPGRFSGRQFSNSRSEMNVSTLELGDSALYLCASSLGTAINQPQHFGDGTRLSIL.

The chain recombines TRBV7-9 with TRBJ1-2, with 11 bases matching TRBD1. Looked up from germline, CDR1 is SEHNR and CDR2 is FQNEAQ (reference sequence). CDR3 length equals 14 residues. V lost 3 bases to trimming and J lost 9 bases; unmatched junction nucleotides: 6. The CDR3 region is CASSLGTGGNRYTF. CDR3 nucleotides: TGTGCCAGCAGCTTGGGGACAGGGGGTAATCGCTACACCTTC.

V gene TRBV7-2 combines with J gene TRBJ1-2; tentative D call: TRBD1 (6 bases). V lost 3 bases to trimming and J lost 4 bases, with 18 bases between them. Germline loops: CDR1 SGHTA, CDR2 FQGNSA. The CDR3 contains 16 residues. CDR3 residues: CASSFRKAQGSYGYTF. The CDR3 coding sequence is TGTGCCAGCAGCTTTAGAAAAGCACAGGGAAGCTATGGCTACACCTTC.

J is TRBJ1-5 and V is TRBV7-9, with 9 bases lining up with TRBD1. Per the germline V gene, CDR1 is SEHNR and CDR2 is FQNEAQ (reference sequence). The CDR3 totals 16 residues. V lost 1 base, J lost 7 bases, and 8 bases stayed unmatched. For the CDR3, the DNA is TGTGCCAGCAGCTTAGAAGGGGGACAGGGCCGGCAGCCCCAGCATTTT. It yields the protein CASSLEGGQGRQPQHF.

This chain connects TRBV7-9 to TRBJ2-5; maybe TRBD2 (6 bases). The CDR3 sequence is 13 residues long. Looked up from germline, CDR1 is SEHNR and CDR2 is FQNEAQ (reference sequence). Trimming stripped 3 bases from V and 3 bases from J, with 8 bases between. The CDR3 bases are TGTGCCAGCAGCTTGGGAGGAAAAGAGACCCAGTACTTC. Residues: CASSLGGKETQYF.

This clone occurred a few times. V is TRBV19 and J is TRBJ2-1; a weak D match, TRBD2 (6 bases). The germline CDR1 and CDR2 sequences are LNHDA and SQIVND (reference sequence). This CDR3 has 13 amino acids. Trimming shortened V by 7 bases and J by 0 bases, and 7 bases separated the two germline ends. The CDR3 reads CASKGLSYNEQFF. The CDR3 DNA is TGTGCCAGTAAGGGACTCTCCTACAATGAGCAGTTCTTC. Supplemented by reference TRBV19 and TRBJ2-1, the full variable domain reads DGGITQSPKYLFRKEGQNVTLSCEQNLNHDAMYWYRQDPGQGLRLIYYSQIVNDFQKGDIAEGYSVSREKKESFPLTVTSAQKNPTAFYLCASKGLSYNEQFFGPGTRLTVL.

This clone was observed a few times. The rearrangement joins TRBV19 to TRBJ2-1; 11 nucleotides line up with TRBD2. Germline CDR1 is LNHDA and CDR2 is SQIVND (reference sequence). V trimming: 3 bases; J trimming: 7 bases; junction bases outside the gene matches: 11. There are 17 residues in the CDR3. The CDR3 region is CASSIPRTSGLSNEQFF. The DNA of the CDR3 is TGTGCCAGTAGTATCCCCAGGACTAGCGGGCTAAGTAATGAGCAGTTCTTC. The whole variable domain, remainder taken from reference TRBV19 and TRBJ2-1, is DGGITQSPKYLFRKEGQNVTLSCEQNLNHDAMYWYRQDPGQGLRLIYYSQIVNDFQKGDIAEGYSVSREKKESFPLTVTSAQKNPTAFYLCASSIPRTSGLSNEQFFGPGTRLTVL.